These T cell receptor beta chains were read from a single sample in a study of blood T cell repertoires in COVID-19. The protocol was immunoSEQ multiplex PCR, while the TCRdb copy is restricted to in-frame clones and leaves out a portion. The table lists roughly 200,000 clones, 75% to 90% of them singletons. The sequenced sample consisted of peripheral blood. Receptors originate from a man aged 35 to 55 with acute or convalescent COVID-19. The CDR3 runs from the conserved cysteine through the conserved F or W. The order of the fields is clone size, J gene, V gene, D gene, CDR3 protein, CDR3 DNA. A D gene is named only where the DNA matches it firmly. Not every row has a clone size; where given, it reads once, few, many or a size class.

NA,TRBJ2-5,TRBV7-6,NA,CASSLAPGQGGTSGQETQYF,TGTGCCAGCAGCTTAGCCCCGGGACAGGGGGGGACTAGCGGACAAGAGACCCAGTACTTC
NA,TRBJ1-1,TRBV6-5,NA,CASSRGAMNTEAFF,TGTGCCAGCAGCCGAGGTGCCATGAACACTGAAGCTTTCTTT
NA,TRBJ2-1,TRBV24-1,TRBD1,CATSRTGANEQFF,TGTGCCACCAGCCGGACAGGGGCGAATGAGCAGTTCTTC
NA,TRBJ1-1,TRBV10-2,NA,CASKAGLTEAFF,TGCGCCAGCAAGGCAGGGCTAACTGAAGCTTTCTTT
few,TRBJ2-7,TRBV5-6,NA,CASSSTIDGEQYF,TGTGCCAGCAGCTCCACCATTGACGGGGAGCAGTACTTC
NA,TRBJ2-3,TRBV24-1,TRBD1,CATSAGTGVTQYF,TGTGCCACCAGTGCCGGGACAGGGGTTACGCAGTATTTT
NA,TRBJ2-5,TRBV5-6,TRBD2,CASSLRLAGGSQETQYF,TGTGCCAGCAGCCTGAGACTAGCGGGGGGGTCCCAAGAGACCCAGTACTTC
few,TRBJ2-2,TRBV27,TRBD2,CASSFPLAGPGELFF,TGTGCCAGCAGTTTTCCCCTAGCGGGACCCGGGGAGCTGTTTTTT
NA,TRBJ2-3,TRBV2,TRBD1,CASRPGTGISGTDTQYF,TGTGCCAGCAGGCCCGGGACAGGGATATCTGGCACAGATACGCAGTATTTT
NA,TRBJ2-7,TRBV21-1,NA,CASSSQWGPVEQYF,TGTGCCAGCAGCAGTCAGTGGGGGCCGGTCGAGCAGTACTTC
NA,TRBJ2-2,TRBV5-5,NA,CASFPMTAGELFF,TGTGCCAGCTTCCCTATGACAGCCGGGGAGCTGTTTTTT
NA,TRBJ2-3,TRBV6-2/TRBV6-3,TRBD1,CASSPSGGRADTQYF,TGTGCCAGCAGTCCGTCAGGGGGAAGGGCAGATACGCAGTATTTT
NA,TRBJ2-7,TRBV6-1,TRBD2,CASSAGLLEASYEQYF,TGTGCCAGCAGTGCGGGACTACTAGAAGCCTCCTACGAGCAGTACTTC
NA,TRBJ2-1,TRBV6-5,NA,CASSKLAGEQFF,TGTGCCAGCAGTAAACTAGCTGGTGAGCAGTTCTTC
NA,TRBJ2-1,TRBV4-3,TRBD1,CASSLGQGGFSSYNEQFF,TGCGCCAGCAGCCTTGGACAGGGTGGGTTTAGCTCCTACAATGAGCAGTTCTTC
NA,TRBJ1-2,TRBV7-2,TRBD1,CASSDQPPTGFGGYTF,TGTGCCAGCAGCGATCAGCCACCGACAGGGTTTGGGGGCTACACCTTC
few,TRBJ2-1,TRBV6-5,NA,CASSYGTYNEQFF,TGTGCCAGCAGTTACGGGACTTACAATGAGCAGTTCTTC
NA,TRBJ1-1,TRBV19,TRBD1,CASRGQVLMNTEAFF,TGTGCCAGTAGGGGACAGGTCCTCATGAACACTGAAGCTTTCTTT
NA,TRBJ1-5,TRBV5-5,TRBD1,CASTNLQGGDRQPQHF,TGTGCCAGCACTAACCTTCAGGGGGGGGACAGGCAGCCCCAGCATTTT
NA,TRBJ1-1,TRBV15,TRBD1,CATSRDRATEAFF,TGTGCCACCAGCAGGGACAGGGCAACTGAAGCTTTCTTT
NA,TRBJ2-4,TRBV4-1,NA,CASSQADTDYNIQYF,TGCGCCAGCAGCCAAGCCGACACGGATTACAACATTCAGTACTTC
NA,TRBJ1-3,TRBV30,NA,CASLQNSGNTIYF,TGTGCCTCCCTACAGAACTCTGGAAACACCATATATTTT
NA,TRBJ2-3,TRBV11-3,TRBD2,CASSRTSGGAADTQYF,TGTGCCAGCAGCCGGACTAGCGGGGGGGCCGCAGATACGCAGTATTTT
NA,TRBJ2-3,TRBV28,TRBD1,CASTVGQGDMVADTQYF,TGTGCCAGCACCGTCGGACAGGGTGATATGGTGGCAGATACGCAGTATTTT
NA,TRBJ1-1,TRBV28,NA,CATRDFIEAFF,TGTGCCACCCGGGACTTTATTGAAGCTTTCTTT